Below are 27 T cell receptor beta chains sequenced from a single sample in a study of shared T cell receptors in the human thymus. Sequencing used immunoSEQ multiplex PCR; TCRdb keeps in-frame clones, though not all of them. The table includes approximately 730,000 clones, around 85% detected once. The same sample was also used in a study of human thymus T cells.

The sample comprised thymocytes. Receptor source: a girl younger than two with a congenital heart defect.

The genes are TRBV15 and TRBJ1-5; tentative D call: TRBD1 (5 bases). V gave up 0 bases and J gave up 0 bases, with 12 bases separating them. CDR3 size: 17 residues. In germline, CDR1 is LNHNV, CDR2 YYDKDF (reference sequence). CDR3 nucleotide sequence: TGTGCCACCAGCAGAGATCTAAGGGGATATAGCAATCAGCCCCAGCATTTT. This encodes CATSRDLRGYSNQPQHF.

CDR3 nucleotide sequence: TGTGCCAGCAGTTTATACCCCCACCCTGAAGCCGCCAAAAACATTCAGTACTTC. This gives the protein CASSLYPHPEAAKNIQYF. The chain combines TRBV27 with TRBJ2-4; D gene uncertain. The CDR3 runs 18 residues. The germline V and J ends were trimmed by 1 base and 1 base, with 17 bases remaining between them. The germline gives CDR1 MNHEY, CDR2 SMNVEV (reference sequence).

V usage is TRBV2 and J usage is TRBJ1-1, with D perhaps TRBD1 (5 bases). CDR3 length: 18 residues. Germline loops: CDR1 SNHLY, CDR2 FYNNEI. The V and J ends lost 0 bases and 2 bases respectively, with 19 bases between them. The CDR3 reads CASSEALSGDFSNTEAFF. CDR3 nucleotides: TGTGCCAGCAGTGAAGCGCTTAGTGGGGACTTTTCAAACACTGAAGCTTTCTTT.

The gene calls are TRBV5-6 and TRBJ1-1, with D uncertain. This CDR3 region has 13 residues. Germline loops: CDR1 SGHDT, CDR2 YYEEEE. V was clipped by 0 bases and J by 1 base, with 4 bases between them. The CDR3 region is CASSLVWNTEAFF. The CDR3 nucleotides are TGTGCCAGCAGCTTGGTATGGAACACTGAAGCTTTCTTT.

This rearrangement joins TRBV14 to TRBJ1-3; D uncertain. V lost 1 base, J lost 3 bases, and 31 bases lay in between. The germline CDR1 and CDR2 sequences are SGHDN and FVKESK. The CDR3 runs to 22 residues. CDR3 bases: TGTGCCAGCAGCCAAGGCGAGATCCGGGGTGAGATCCGGTTAGGATTTGGAAACACCATATATTTT. Its protein is CASSQGEIRGEIRLGFGNTIYF.

On this clone: The identical CDR3 is also encoded by other nucleotide sequences in the sample. The chain employs TRBV2 and TRBJ1-2; 9 bases align to TRBD1. Germline lookup yields CDR1 SNHLY and CDR2 FYNNEI. The CDR3 runs to 12 residues. V lost 6 bases and J lost 5; bases outside the gene matches: 1. The CDR3 sequence is CASRTGGYGYTF. CDR3 coding DNA: TGTGCCAGCAGGACAGGGGGGTATGGCTACACCTTC.

The V and J genes are TRBV19 and TRBJ2-3, with TRBD2 matching over 10 bases. The CDR3 has 16 amino acids. The germline V gene has CDR1 LNHDA and CDR2 SQIVND (reference sequence). After removal of 5 bases from V and 3 bases from J, the junction contained 8 bases not matched to a gene. The CDR3 coding sequence is TGTGCCAGTAGTCCACTAAGCGGGGGGGAAACAGATACGCAGTATTTT. It specifies CASSPLSGGETDTQYF.

For this clone: The same CDR3 can be traced to other DNA sequences in this sample. The chain combines TRBV5-6 with TRBJ1-1, with unresolved D. V was shortened by 2 bases and J by 4 bases, with 6 bases between the two germline ends. The CDR3 contains 12 residues. Germline values: CDR1 SGHDT, CDR2 YYEEEE. DNA for the CDR3: TGTGCCAGCAGCTTACGGGGCACTGAAGCTTTCTTT. It yields the protein CASSLRGTEAFF.

This clone was seen a few times. The chain recombines TRBV5-6 with TRBJ1-1; the match to TRBD1 covers 10 bases. The germline CDR1 and CDR2 sequences are SGHDT and YYEEEE. The V and J ends lost 4 bases and 5 bases, in that order; junction bases with no gene match: 5. The CDR3 is made up of 14 amino acids. This chain's CDR3 is CASSTGQGETEAFF. The CDR3 region has the DNA TGTGCCAGCAGCACAGGACAGGGGGAGACTGAAGCTTTCTTT.

The chain links TRBV19 to TRBJ2-7; a possible D gene is TRBD2 (6 bases). Germline-derived CDR1 and CDR2 are LNHDA and SQIVND (reference sequence). Trimming took 1 base from V and 5 from J, leaving 15 bases between them. The CDR3 consists of 15 residues. CDR3 nucleotide sequence: TGTGCCAGTAGTATAGTAAGGGGAGGATCCCACGAGCAGTACTTC. Its protein product is CASSIVRGGSHEQYF.

The chain couples TRBV7-8 to TRBJ1-2, with TRBD1 as a possible D gene (5 bases). V was clipped by 1 base and J by 3 bases, with 15 bases between them. Germline V gene sequence: CDR1 SGHVS, CDR2 FQNEAQ. This CDR3 spans 16 amino acids. The CDR3, as DNA: TGTGCCAGCAGCTTAGTTTCAAGGGGTTGGGACTATGGCTACACCTTC. It specifies CASSLVSRGWDYGYTF. Together with reference TRBV7-8 and TRBJ1-2, the CDR3 gives the full variable domain: GAGVSQSPRYKVAKRGQDVALRCDPISGHVSLFWYQQALGQGPEFLTYFQNEAQLDKSGLPSDRFFAERPEGSVSTLKIQRTQQEDSAVYLCASSLVSRGWDYGYTFGSGTRLTVV.

The table lists this clone with a count of one. The chain uses TRBV25-1 and TRBJ2-7; TRBD2 matches 9 bases. Trimming at V came to 2 bases and at J to 1 base, leaving 12 bases not matched to a gene. The length of the CDR3 is 18 residues. Germline V gene data show CDR1 as MGHDK and CDR2 as SYGVNS. The CDR3 bases are TGTGCCAGCAGTGAACAGTCTAGCGGGGCGCGGGGGTCCTACGAGCAGTACTTC. The encoded protein is CASSEQSSGARGSYEQYF.

This chain connects TRBV6-6 to TRBJ2-1; 9 bases match TRBD2. The CDR3 loop spans 16 amino acids. Germline V CDR1 and CDR2: MNHNY, SVGAGI (reference sequence). V shed 5 bases, J shed 9 bases, and the junction held 14 bases outside the gene matches. The CDR3 DNA reads TGTGCCAGCAGTACTTTCGCGGGGGGGCGGGCAAGTGAGCAGTTCTTC. It encodes CASSTFAGGRASEQFF.

The chain is built from TRBV15 and TRBJ2-2; no reliable D call. CDR1 LNHNV and CDR2 YYDKDF come from the germline V gene (reference sequence). The V end was cut by 1 base, the J end by 3 bases, with 12 bases between. The CDR3 has 16 residues. The CDR3 sequence: CATSRGQSAHTGELFF. CDR3 nucleotides: TGTGCCACCAGCAGAGGACAATCCGCGCACACCGGGGAGCTGTTTTTT.

This clone has just a few counts. V and J are TRBV4-3 and TRBJ1-1; maybe TRBD1 (5 bases). Trimming left V 0 bases short and J 0 bases short, with 5 bases between. Per germline, CDR1 LGHNA and CDR2 YSLEER. This CDR3 spans 14 amino acids. CDR3 nucleotide sequence: TGCGCCAGCAGCCAAGACAGGGTGAACACTGAAGCTTTCTTT. This translates into CASSQDRVNTEAFF.

This chain joins TRBV27 and TRBJ1-6; D is ambiguous. V lost 3 bases and J 4 bases, leaving 10 bases between the germline ends. Germline V gives CDR1 MNHEY, CDR2 SMNVEV (reference sequence). This CDR3 has 15 amino acids. Here the CDR3 reads CASSFKGEYNSPLHF. The CDR3 DNA follows: TGTGCCAGCAGTTTTAAGGGAGAATATAATTCACCCCTCCACTTT.

Comment on this clone: Lacking the conserved final phenylalanine or tryptophan, this CDR3 likely reflects a read error. The V gene is TRBV5-6, the J gene TRBJ1-2, with D maybe TRBD1 (6 bases). Trimming shortened V by 3 bases and J by 1 base, and 13 bases separated the two germline ends. The CDR3 has 15 residues. Germline V gene lookup returns CDR1 SGHDT and CDR2 YYEEEE. This CDR3 reads CASSYGQLHNYGYTL. The CDR3 DNA reads as TGTGCCAGCAGCTATGGACAGCTCCATAACTATGGCTACACCCTC.

The chain joins TRBV11-2 to TRBJ2-5; possibly TRBD1 for D (7 bases). This CDR3 is 17 amino acids long. Germline CDR1 reads SGHAT; CDR2 reads FQNNGV. The V end lost 4 bases, the J end lost 5 bases, and 23 bases lay between the germline ends. CDR3 DNA sequence: TGTGCCAGCAGCTCCATAACCGAGGAGGGGGCGTATGAGACCCAGTACTTC. Its protein product is CASSSITEEGAYETQYF.

The V call is TRBV27, the J call TRBJ2-7; D remains unclear. Germline CDR1 and CDR2: MNHEY and SMNVEV (reference sequence). With 3 bases removed from V and 3 bases from J, the gap between germline ends came to 12 bases. This CDR3 is built from 14 residues. CDR3 DNA: TGTGCCAGCAGTTTCCACAGAAGCCTCTACGAGCAGTACTTC. It yields the protein CASSFHRSLYEQYF.

The V and J genes are TRBV6-1 and TRBJ1-2, with no clear D. The CDR3 covers 13 residues. Trimming cost V 6 bases and J 2 bases, with 10 bases left between them. Looked up from germline, CDR1 is MNHNS and CDR2 is SASEGT. CDR3 loop: CASRLSRNYGYTF. CDR3 sequence (DNA): TGTGCCAGCAGACTATCAAGGAACTATGGCTACACCTTC.

This chain connects TRBV11-2 to TRBJ2-1; D is possibly TRBD2 (6 bases). Germline CDR1 is SGHAT and CDR2 is FQNNGV. V lost 0 bases and J 15 bases, leaving 36 bases between the germline ends. The CDR3 runs to 20 residues. DNA of the CDR3: TGTGCCAGCAGCTTAGAACCCCGGTCGCTCCGGGAGCCGACAGTTACAGAGGGGTTCTTC. It encodes CASSLEPRSLREPTVTEGFF.

The chain carries TRBV5-5 and TRBJ2-5, with a weak D call TRBD1 (5 bases). Per the germline V gene, CDR1 is SGHKS and CDR2 is YYEKEE (reference sequence). The CDR3 spans 17 residues. V dropped 5 bases and J dropped 4 bases, with 24 bases sitting between them. CDR3 region: CASSPRVKEFGSETQYF. The DNA for the CDR3 is TGTGCCAGCAGTCCCAGGGTCAAGGAGTTTGGGTCAGAGACCCAGTACTTC. Filled out from reference TRBV5-5 and TRBJ2-5, the complete variable domain reads DAGVTQSPTHLIKTRGQQVTLRCSPISGHKSVSWYQQVLGQGPQFIFQYYEKEERGRGNFPDRFSARQFPNYSSELNVNALLLGDSALYLCASSPRVKEFGSETQYFGPGTRLLVL.

The chain couples TRBV27 to TRBJ2-1; possible D gene TRBD1, 6 bases. The CDR3 consists of 17 residues. V was clipped by 5 bases and J by 0 bases, with 17 bases between them. The germline CDR1 and CDR2 sequences are MNHEY and SMNVEV (reference sequence). The CDR3 sequence is CASSEGDKDCSYNEQFF. The CDR3 DNA reads as TGTGCCAGCAGTGAGGGGGACAAGGACTGCTCCTACAATGAGCAGTTCTTC.

The chain carries TRBV4-3 and TRBJ2-3; 7 nucleotides agree with TRBD1. V dropped 2 bases and J dropped 3; count of bases not matched to a gene: 8. This CDR3 contains 16 residues. CDR1 LGHNA and CDR2 YSLEER come from the germline V gene. The DNA of the CDR3 is TGCGCCAGCAGCCAAAAGAGACAGGGTTTGACAGATACGCAGTATTTT. It codes for CASSQKRQGLTDTQYF.

The chain uses TRBV12-5 and TRBJ1-5, with D perhaps TRBD1 (6 bases). Germline V lookup: CDR1 LGHNT, CDR2 FRNRAP. The CDR3 extends over 16 amino acids. V was trimmed by 10 bases and J by 3 bases, leaving 22 bases between them. In DNA, the CDR3 is TGTGCTACCGCCTACTACAGGGACGCCTACAATCAGCCCCAGCATTTT. Its translation: CATAYYRDAYNQPQHF.

This clone was seen just once. The chain couples TRBV4-2 to TRBJ1-4; 9 bases map to TRBD1. With V trimmed by 2 bases and J by 8 bases, 3 bases remained unmatched. The CDR3 length is 14 residues. Germline V gene lookup returns CDR1 LGHNA and CDR2 YNFKEQ. The CDR3 protein is CASSQWTGDEKLFF. The CDR3 DNA is TGTGCCAGCAGCCAATGGACAGGGGACGAAAAACTGTTTTTT.

This sequence joins TRBV6-5 and TRBJ2-7, with D possibly being TRBD2 (6 bases). This CDR3 is 15 amino acids long. Trimming left V 6 bases short and J 0 bases short, with 15 bases between. Germline V gene lookup returns CDR1 MNHEY and CDR2 SVGAGI. CDR3 loop: CASSALGGLSYEQYF. In DNA, the CDR3 is TGTGCCAGCAGCGCGCTGGGAGGCCTCTCCTACGAGCAGTACTTC.